This T cell receptor beta chain stems from a study of T cell changes during pregnancy in multiple sclerosis. V was cut by 3 bases and J by 8 bases, with 7 bases left in between. The CDR3 runs to 10 residues. Germline V gives CDR1 DFQATT, CDR2 SNEGSKA (reference sequence). This clone was recorded only once. TCRdb's copy holds only in-frame clones and misses some; the assay was immunoSEQ multiplex PCR. The table shows 35,000 to 40,000 clones, with roughly 91% occurring only once. This sequence was found in a female donor with multiple sclerosis, enrolled in a pregnancy study. Sequences were derived from CD8+ T cells from peripheral blood mononuclear cells, sampled in the second trimester of pregnancy. The rearrangement joins TRBV20-1 to TRBJ1-1, with D tentatively TRBD1 (5 bases). The CDR3 region is CSASGGEAFF. CDR3 bases: TGCAGTGCTAGCGGGGGAGAAGCTTTCTTT.